This T cell receptor (beta chain) was identified during a study of shared clonotypes between healthy human individuals. The overall study: The donor group consisted of two women and a few men, aged 18 to 49. Findings and limits, study-wide: Sharing across four donors was highest in naive CD4 (roughly 5%) and lowest in memory CD8 (about 0.4%).

With regard to this clone: What it binds is unknown.

Clones were read by immunoSEQ multiplex PCR, and TCRdb kept only the in-frame ones, dropping some. The sample includes 1 million to 1.3 million clones, around three quarters of them seen just once. Both subsets, CD45RA+ naive and CD45RA-negative memory, were split from the CD4+ cells. CDR1 is KGHSH and CDR2 is LQKENI in the germline V gene. The CDR3 covers 14 residues. V was trimmed by 2 bases and J by 9 bases, leaving 16 bases between them. This sequence was found in a man younger than 35 in good health. Some clones in this sample may be carry-over from other donors' samples. What was sequenced was memory CD4+ T cells from PBMCs. Subset here: CD45RA-negative fraction. V usage is TRBV18 and J usage is TRBJ2-5; weak D call: TRBD2 (5 bases). For the CDR3, the DNA is TGTGCCAGCTCACCAGTTTCCTCCGTCGGGGCCCAGTACTTC. Its protein is CASSPVSSVGAQYF.